Presented here are 29 T cell receptor beta chains from one specimen sequenced in a study of T-cell memory formation after mild COVID-19. From the 5' RACE reads, TCRdb called clonotypes with MiXCR, one entry per CDR3 protein. The sample lists roughly 120,000 distinct CDR3 sequences, 16% occurring once. Sequenced input: PBMCs or a T cell subset sorted from them (not recorded which). These receptors were obtained from an adult woman who had mild COVID-19 (a few samples of this study predate the infection). Cell type and time point are not known.

This clonotype has more than one count but fewer than ten. V gene TRBV4-2 combines with J gene TRBJ2-3; 9 bases match TRBD1. The CDR3 runs to 17 residues. The V gene end was trimmed by 4 bases and the J gene end by 4 bases; junction bases not matched to a gene: 12. In germline, CDR1 is LGHNA, CDR2 YNFKEQ. This chain's CDR3 is CASSPLHTGGYSDTQYF. The CDR3 bases are TGTGCCAGCAGCCCTCTTCACACAGGGGGCTACTCAGATACGCAGTATTTT.

A few counts support this clonotype. V and J are TRBV7-9 and TRBJ2-2, with D maybe TRBD1 (6 bases). Trimming removed 4 bases at V and 1 base at J, with 10 bases between. The CDR3 contains 15 residues. The germline gives CDR1 SEHNR, CDR2 FQNEAQ (reference sequence). This CDR3 is CASSSLQGNTGELFF. In nucleotides, the CDR3 is TGTGCCAGCAGCTCCCTACAGGGGAACACCGGGGAGCTGTTTTTT.

The chain combines TRBV12-3 or TRBV12-4 with TRBJ2-1; TRBD2 matches at 7 bases. The V and J ends lost 4 bases and 4 bases, in that order; junction bases with no gene match: 7. The CDR3 length is 15 residues. The CDR3 reads CASSSWEGRYNEQFF. The CDR3 nucleotides read TGTGCCAGCAGTTCCTGGGAGGGTAGGTACAATGAGCAGTTCTTC.

V is TRBV24-1 and J is TRBJ2-1, with 8 positions matching TRBD1. Germline lookup yields CDR1 KGHDR and CDR2 SFDVKD. V gave up 5 bases and J gave up 1 base; unmatched junction bases: 12. The CDR3 is 18 residues long. The CDR3 loop reads CATSGPSGGASSYNEQFF. The DNA of the CDR3 is TGTGCCACCAGTGGACCCTCAGGGGGCGCGTCTTCCTACAATGAGCAGTTCTTC.

This clonotype was detected a few times. V gene TRBV9 combines with J gene TRBJ2-1, with D perhaps assigned TRBD1 or TRBD2 (5 bases each). CDR3 length: 16 amino acids. V lost 2 bases, J lost 1 base, and 13 bases lay in between. Germline CDR1 reads SGDLS; CDR2 reads YYNGEE. The CDR3 protein is CASSVDGGRSYNEQFF. DNA for the CDR3: TGTGCCAGCAGCGTGGATGGGGGAAGGTCCTACAATGAGCAGTTCTTC.

V usage is TRBV4-2 and J usage is TRBJ2-1; 12 bases match TRBD2. The J segment lost 8 bases and the V segment lost 3 bases, leaving 8 bases of the junction unmatched. This CDR3 region has 16 residues. CDR1 and CDR2 from the germline V gene are LGHNA and YNFKEQ. DNA of the CDR3: TGTGCCAGCAGCCAGAATTGGAGACTAGCGGGAGATGAGCAGTTCTTC. Its translation is CASSQNWRLAGDEQFF.

This sequence joins TRBV6-2 or TRBV6-3 and TRBJ2-7; D gene unclear. V was shortened by 6 bases and J by 1 base, with 4 bases between the two germline ends. The CDR3 runs to 11 residues. Germline loops: CDR1 MNHEY, CDR2 SVGEGT. The CDR3, as DNA: TGTGCCAGCAGACTTTCCTACGAGCAGTACTTC. It is translated as CASRLSYEQYF.

This clonotype was detected only a few times. V and J are TRBV6-2 or TRBV6-3 and TRBJ2-1; the match to TRBD1 covers 8 bases. In germline, CDR1 is MNHEY, CDR2 SVGEGT. With 6 bases clipped from V and 8 bases from J, the junction kept 9 bases outside the gene matches. The CDR3 runs to 14 residues. The CDR3 coding sequence is TGTGCCAGCAGCGGACAGGGAATTAGGGATGAGCAGTTCTTC. Its protein product is CASSGQGIRDEQFF.

The chain carries TRBV16 and TRBJ2-7, with 10 bases that match TRBD1. This CDR3 region has 14 residues. Per the germline V gene, CDR1 is KGHSY and CDR2 is FQNENV. V shed 6 bases, J shed 6 bases, and the junction held 8 bases outside the gene matches. In nucleotides, the CDR3 is TGTGCCAGCAGTCCCGGGACAGGGGCTTCCGAGCAGTACTTC. Translation: CASSPGTGASEQYF.

The rearrangement joins TRBV6-2 or TRBV6-3 to TRBJ1-1, with a tentative D call TRBD1 (6 bases). This CDR3 spans 12 amino acids. Germline lookup yields CDR1 MNHEY and CDR2 SVGEGT. Trimming left V 1 base short and J 9 bases short, with 9 bases between. This CDR3 is CASSYYRAQAFF. The CDR3 nucleotides are TGTGCCAGCAGTTACTACAGGGCCCAAGCTTTCTTT.

In this sample, this clonotype turned up a few times. V and J are TRBV12-3 or TRBV12-4 and TRBJ2-7, with D unclear. The CDR3 totals 12 residues. Trimming removed 3 bases at V and 3 bases at J, with 6 bases between. Written as DNA, the CDR3 is TGTGCCAGCAGTTTCGATCGCTACGAGCAGTACTTC. This gives the protein CASSFDRYEQYF.

CDR3 protein: CASSFGNLGTGAFF. The CDR3 bases are TGTGCCAGCAGCTTCGGGAATCTCGGGACGGGTGCTTTCTTT. The chain employs TRBV9 and TRBJ1-1; D is possibly TRBD1 (5 bases). Germline V gene sequence: CDR1 SGDLS, CDR2 YYNGEE. This CDR3 has 14 amino acids. Trimming left V 4 bases short and J 11 bases short, with 21 bases between. Using reference TRBV9 and TRBJ1-1 for the parts outside the CDR3, the full variable domain is DSGVTQTPKHLITATGQRVTLRCSPRSGDLSVYWYQQSLDQGLQFLIQYYNGEERAKGNILERFSAQQFPDLHSELNLSSLELGDSALYFCASSFGNLGTGAFFGQGTRLTVV.

This chain joins TRBV7-2 and TRBJ2-1; TRBD2 aligns across 7 bases. The junction had 9 bases not matched to a gene; V was cut back by 0 bases and J by 7 bases. The germline V gene encodes CDR1 SGHTA and CDR2 FQGNSA. This CDR3 contains 16 residues. This CDR3 reads CASSLARTRGSNEQFF. The DNA of the CDR3 is TGTGCCAGCAGCTTAGCAAGGACTAGGGGATCTAATGAGCAGTTCTTC.

The chain employs TRBV29-1 and TRBJ2-7, with TRBD2 identical over 10 bases. This CDR3 comprises 15 residues. V lost 3 bases to trimming and J lost 3 bases; unmatched junction nucleotides: 8. CDR1 SQVTM and CDR2 ANQGSEA come from the germline V gene. The CDR3 region has the DNA TGCAGCGTTGAGATAGCGGGGGGCGGTATCTACGAGCAGTACTTC. This translates into CSVEIAGGGIYEQYF.

A few counts support this clonotype. The chain is built from TRBV5-1 and TRBJ2-1; 7 nucleotides match TRBD1. This CDR3 has 14 residues. Trimming at V came to 5 bases and at J to 3 bases, leaving 5 bases not matched to a gene. Germline-derived CDR1 and CDR2 are SGHRS and YFSETQ. The chain's CDR3 is CASRGTVDYNEQFF. CDR3 nucleotides: TGCGCCAGCAGAGGGACAGTAGACTACAATGAGCAGTTCTTC.

This clonotype was picked up one time. This chain joins TRBV18 and TRBJ2-5; 8 bases fit TRBD1. The ends lost 3 bases at V and 5 bases at J; junction bases unmatched: 17. CDR3 size: 18 residues. The germline V gene has CDR1 KGHSH and CDR2 LQKENI. CDR3 sequence: CASSPLPAGTGYRETQYF. CDR3 bases: TGTGCCAGCTCACCTCTCCCCGCCGGGACAGGTTATAGGGAGACCCAGTACTTC. Variable domain in full (rest from reference TRBV18 and TRBJ2-5): NAGVMQNPRHLVRRRGQEARLRCSPMKGHSHVYWYRQLPEEGLKFMVYLQKENIIDESGMPKERFSAEFPKEGPSILRIQQVVRGDSAAYFCASSPLPAGTGYRETQYFGPGTRLLVL.

The chain employs TRBV5-4 and TRBJ2-2, with D perhaps TRBD2 (7 bases). CDR1 is SGHNT and CDR2 is YYREEE in the germline V gene (reference sequence). V was trimmed by 2 bases and J by 6 bases, leaving 11 bases between them. This CDR3 has 14 amino acids. CDR3 sequence: CASSFWGGPGELFF. In nucleotides, the CDR3 is TGTGCCAGCAGCTTTTGGGGGGGCCCCGGGGAGCTGTTTTTT. Filled out from reference TRBV5-4 and TRBJ2-2, the complete variable domain reads ETGVTQSPTHLIKTRGQQVTLRCSSQSGHNTVSWYQQALGQGPQFIFQYYREEENGRGNFPPRFSGLQFPNYSSELNVNALELDDSALYLCASSFWGGPGELFFGEGSRLTVL.

The V call is TRBV4-2, the J call TRBJ2-5, with 8 positions matching TRBD2. Per the germline V gene, CDR1 is LGHNA and CDR2 is YNFKEQ. J lost 5 bases, V lost 0 bases, and 8 bases had no gene match. The CDR3 extends over 16 amino acids. The DNA of the CDR3 is TGTGCCAGCAGCCAAGATACGCGGGAGGTATTCGAGACCCAGTACTTC. The encoded protein is CASSQDTREVFETQYF.

This clonotype was observed a handful of times. The CDR3 is CATSEHGTGSQPQHF. For the CDR3, the DNA is TGTGCCACCAGTGAGCATGGGACAGGGAGCCAGCCCCAGCATTTT. V and J are TRBV24-1 and TRBJ1-5, with TRBD1 identical over 9 bases. CDR1 is KGHDR and CDR2 is SFDVKD in the germline V gene. Unmatched junction bases numbered 7, after V lost 4 bases and J lost 7 bases. This CDR3 region has 15 residues.

CDR3 loop: CASSPGTGEYDTEAFF. The CDR3 nucleotides are TGTGCCAGCAGCCCCGGGACAGGGGAGTATGACACTGAAGCTTTCTTT. The J gene is TRBJ1-1, the V gene TRBV7-8; 10 nucleotides agree with TRBD1. The CDR3 sequence is 16 residues long. Trimming cost V 5 bases and J 3 bases; bases outside gene matches: 9. Germline CDR1 and CDR2: SGHVS and FQNEAQ.

This clonotype was detected a few times. This chain joins TRBV6-5 and TRBJ1-1, with TRBD1 as a possible D gene (5 bases). The CDR3 is made up of 12 amino acids. V lost 5 bases to trimming and J lost 5 bases, with 9 bases between them. CDR1 and CDR2 from the germline V gene are MNHEY and SVGAGI. Written as DNA, the CDR3 is TGTGCCAGCAGTCGGGACCTTACTGAAGCTTTCTTT. Translated, it gives CASSRDLTEAFF.

This clonotype was counted a few times. This sequence joins TRBV9 and TRBJ1-2; 8 bases line up with TRBD1. Germline V CDR1 and CDR2: SGDLS, YYNGEE. With V trimmed by 6 bases and J by 2 bases, 6 bases remained unmatched. The CDR3 covers 14 residues. In DNA form, the CDR3 reads TGTGCCAGCACAGGGGGCTCTGCGAACTATGGCTACACCTTC. Residues: CASTGGSANYGYTF.

The chain is built from TRBV6-5 and TRBJ2-2; TRBD2 might be the D (6 bases). V lost 5 bases and J 0 bases, leaving 16 bases between the germline ends. The CDR3 totals 17 residues. Germline loops: CDR1 MNHEY, CDR2 SVGAGI. CDR3 residues: CASSPPRRLANTGELFF. The CDR3 DNA is TGTGCCAGCAGTCCCCCTCGCCGACTAGCGAACACCGGGGAGCTGTTTTTT.

V gene TRBV13 combines with J gene TRBJ1-1; D unclear. Germline CDR1 is PRHDT and CDR2 is FYEKMQ (reference sequence). The V end was cut by 5 bases, the J end by 1 base, with 8 bases between. The CDR3 runs 13 residues. In DNA, the CDR3 is TGTGCCAGCAGCAAGACGGGGAACACTGAAGCTTTCTTT. Its protein is CASSKTGNTEAFF. Filled out from reference TRBV13 and TRBJ1-1, the complete variable domain reads AAGVIQSPRHLIKEKRETATLKCYPIPRHDTVYWYQQGPGQDPQFLISFYEKMQSDKGSIPDRFSAQQFSDYHSELNMSSLELGDSALYFCASSKTGNTEAFFGQGTRLTVV.

This clonotype showed up many times. The V gene is TRBV20-1, the J gene TRBJ2-3, with no clear D. This CDR3 contains 17 residues. V was shortened by 0 bases and J by 3 bases, with 19 bases between the two germline ends. Per germline, CDR1 DFQATT and CDR2 SNEGSKA (reference sequence). CDR3 in DNA: TGCAGTGCTAGAGATCCTCAACGTCCCCCTTTAACAGATACGCAGTATTTT. As protein: CSARDPQRPPLTDTQYF.

This clonotype was counted ten times or more. The J gene is TRBJ2-1, the V gene TRBV29-1; 8 nucleotides line up with TRBD1. V lost 1 base, J lost 9 bases, and 14 bases stayed unmatched. Germline lookup yields CDR1 SQVTM and CDR2 ANQGSEA. CDR3 length equals 16 residues. The CDR3 coding sequence is TGCAGCGTTGAAGGCTTGGCGACAGGGGAAACAGTTGAGCAGTTCTTC. Translated: CSVEGLATGETVEQFF.

The chain links TRBV4-2 to TRBJ1-2; 7 nucleotides match TRBD1. This CDR3 is built from 15 residues. CDR1 and CDR2 from the germline V gene are LGHNA and YNFKEQ. V was clipped by 0 bases and J by 2 bases; unmatched bases: 3. CDR3 nucleotides: TGTGCCAGCAGCCAAGAACAGGGGCCCAACTATGGCTACACCTTC. Translated, it gives CASSQEQGPNYGYTF.

This rearrangement joins TRBV18 to TRBJ2-3; weak D call: TRBD2 (6 bases). Germline assignment: CDR1 KGHSH and CDR2 LQKENI. Trimming removed 6 bases from V and 2 bases from J, with 15 bases in between. The CDR3 extends over 15 amino acids. The CDR3 loop reads CASSPDGGVTDTQYF. In nucleotides, the CDR3 is TGTGCCAGCTCCCCTGACGGAGGGGTCACAGATACGCAGTATTTT.

The chain couples TRBV9 to TRBJ1-1; 7 bases line up with TRBD1. The CDR3 totals 13 residues. With V trimmed by 1 base and J by 11 bases, 8 bases remained unmatched. Germline assignment: CDR1 SGDLS and CDR2 YYNGEE. The CDR3 is CASSVQSGGQAFF. Written as DNA, the CDR3 is TGTGCCAGCAGCGTACAATCAGGGGGTCAGGCTTTCTTT.